This T cell receptor (beta chain) comes out of a study of CD4+ T cells in melanoma. Only in-frame clones appear in the TCRdb table, and some are missing; sequencing was by immunoSEQ multiplex PCR. The sample contains roughly 16,000 clones, 76% of which appear only once. Broader study findings: CD8+ T cell, macrophage and B cell function reportedly correlated with neoantigen-specific CD4+ T cells. Neoantigen-specific CD4+ T cells in melanoma reportedly had diverse differentiation states.

As concerns this clone: Its cognate antigen is unknown.

J lost 0 bases, V lost 8 bases, and 11 bases had no gene match. The CDR3 extends over 15 amino acids. Germline values: CDR1 GTSNPN, CDR2 SVGIG (reference sequence). The sequence came from a human donor with melanoma. The gene calls are TRBV30 and TRBJ2-3, with 7 bases matching TRBD1. The sequencing input was cells from a culture (not recorded whether cultured in vitro). CDR3 residues: CAINRGGLSTDTQYF. The CDR3 DNA is TGTGCCATAAACAGGGGTGGGTTGAGCACAGATACGCAGTATTTT.